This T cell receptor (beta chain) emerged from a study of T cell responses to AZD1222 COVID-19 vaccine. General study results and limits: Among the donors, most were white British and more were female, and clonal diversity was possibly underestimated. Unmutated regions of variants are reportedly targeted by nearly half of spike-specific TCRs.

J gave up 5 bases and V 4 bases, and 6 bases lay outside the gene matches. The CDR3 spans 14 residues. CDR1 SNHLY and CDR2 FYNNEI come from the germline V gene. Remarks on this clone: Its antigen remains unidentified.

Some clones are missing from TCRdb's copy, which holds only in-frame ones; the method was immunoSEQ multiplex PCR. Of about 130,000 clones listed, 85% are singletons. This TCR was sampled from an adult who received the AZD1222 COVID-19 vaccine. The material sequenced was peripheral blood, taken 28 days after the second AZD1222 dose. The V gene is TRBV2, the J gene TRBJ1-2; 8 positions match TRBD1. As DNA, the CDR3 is TGTGCCAGCAGTGCCCAGGGGGCAGGGTATGGCTACACCTTC. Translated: CASSAQGAGYGYTF.